This TCR beta chain originates from a study of graft-versus-host responses after intestinal transplantation. Overall study: Recipients were given multivisceral, liver-intestinal, or isolated intestinal transplants. Study-level points and caveats: Investigators detected GvH clones in recipient marrow, with some emerging earlier in ileum or blood. When patients had graft-donor T cell macrochimerism, their allografts held high graft-versus-host to host-versus-graft clonal ratios. Maximum circulating GvH clone levels tracked with early post-transplant HvG decreases.

As concerns this clone: The antigen remains unidentified.

Measured with immunoSEQ multiplex PCR; TCRdb has only the in-frame clones, and not every one. The sample yields about 90,000 clones, 82% seen once. The receptor comes from a human donor who received an intestinal transplant. Sequences were derived from unstimulated CD4+ T cells sorted from spleen or lymph node cells, sampled before intestinal transplant.

Here the CDR3 reads CASSSGGGGVNEQFF. The CDR3 coding sequence is TGTGCCAGCAGTTCAGGGGGAGGCGGGGTGAATGAGCAGTTCTTC. J is TRBJ2-1 and V is TRBV28; maybe TRBD1 (7 bases). There are 15 residues in the CDR3. The V and J ends lost 4 bases and 7 bases respectively, with 17 bases between them. Germline loops: CDR1 MDHEN, CDR2 SYDVKM.